This T cell receptor (beta chain) was recovered during a study of blood T cell repertoires in COVID-19 (dated by TCRdb to about 2020). About the investigation overall: The collaborator samples originated in the United States, Italy and Spain and spanned the acute and convalescent phases of COVID-19. The material from the prospective study consisted of cDNA or gDNA derived from T cells, B-cell-depleted T cells, or PBMCs. The repertoires were made available in a free public database intended to serve as a resource for research on the immune response to SARS-CoV-2. Where HLA class I and class II types were available, the types were taken from metadata supplied by the sample provider, not from assay-based typing. Deeply sampled blood TCRbeta repertoires from subjects exposed to, actively infected with, or recovered from COVID-19 were included in the dataset. Samples were obtained from the ongoing ImmuneRACE study (first 160 participants) and from over 1,000 subjects provided by 6 global collaborators. Sample metadata almost always included a de-identified subject ID, COVID-19 status, age in years and sex.

Deletion took 7 bases off V and 7 bases off J, with a span of 11 bases between the germline ends. The germline V gene supplies CDR1 MDHEN and CDR2 SYDVKM. Its CDR3 holds 12 amino acids, cysteine through phenylalanine. Only the CDR3 DNA is retained, 36 bases long and in frame from the first base. The immunoSEQ Assay, a bias-controlled multiplex PCR, was used to amplify TCRbeta CDR3 regions from genomic DNA. Regarding the original processing steps: Nucleated cell counts per sample were estimated from amplification of reference gene primers within the assay. Sequence reads were collapsed and filtered to measure the absolute abundance of every unique TCRbeta CDR3 rearrangement. For each sample, productive Simpson clonality was calculated as the square root of Simpson's diversity index across productive rearrangements. TCRdb stores this immuneACCESS table with in-frame sequences only. Part of the clones is absent; in the studies checked, under half of the shortfall reflects unresolved V genes, and no reason is known for the rest. V and J calls plus clone size are reproduced from that table; the DNA served to infer D and trimming. In all, the sample holds around 360,000 clones, and around 87% of those were seen once. In total, the top ten clones hold 8% to 13% of the sample.

As regards this clone: Its antigen has not been determined. Per-base quality was not reported, and no clone a single base away is much larger than it.

At one collaborating source in Seattle, patients were enrolled during active infection and were followed longitudinally through the course of disease. The collaborating institutions used their own protocols to collect whole blood in K2EDTA tubes. For TCRbeta analysis, collaborator samples were shipped as frozen whole blood, as isolated PBMCs, or as DNA extracted from either sample type. The research as a whole found: Clinical and demographic metadata were provided uncurated, with the amount varying by source and participant.

The sequence was collected from a woman aged 25-40 years with COVID-19, enrolled during active disease. The rearrangement joined TRBV28 to TRBJ2-1; TRBD2 could be the D gene, as 6 bases match. The material sequenced was peripheral blood. This receptor has the CDR3 CASTGEGNEQFF. The sequenced DNA: TGTGCCAGCACGGGAGAAGGGAATGAGCAGTTCTTC.